This T cell receptor (beta chain) was captured in a study of regulatory T cells in long-lasting Graves disease. A few counts support this clonotype. Time point here: newly diagnosed GD, antithyroid drugs for less than 3 months. Scientists built the TCR library using RNA that was extracted from PBMCs. Deletions cut 0 bases from V and 7 bases from J, with 11 bases between. The germline V gene has CDR1 SGHRS and CDR2 YFSETQ. The CDR3 loop spans 14 amino acids. For TCR beta, libraries came from iRepertoire HTBI primers and Arm-PCR of CDR3 regions. TCRdb itself ran the multiplex PCR reads through MiXCR, one entry per CDR3 protein. The table shows 300,000 to 400,000 distinct CDR3 sequences, with approximately 16% occurring only once. The sample was also linked to a second study, of T cells in Graves' hyperthyroidism and ophthalmopathy.

The TCR comes from a man aged 40-50 years with Graves disease. Sample: peripheral blood mononuclear cells (PBMCs), taken at new diagnosis, from a patient treated with antithyroid drugs. This sequence joins TRBV5-1 and TRBJ1-5, with a possible D match to TRBD1 (5 bases). The CDR3 DNA reads TGCGCCAGCAGCTTGGATACGGAGGGGCAGCCCCAGCATTTT. It yields the protein CASSLDTEGQPQHF. The full variable domain, its missing parts supplied by reference TRBV5-1 and TRBJ1-5, is KAGVTQTPRYLIKTRGQQVTLSCSPISGHRSVSWYQQTPGQGLQFLFEYFSETQRNKGNFPGRFSGRQFSNSRSEMNVSTLELGDSALYLCASSLDTEGQPQHFGDGTRLSIL.